The present entry profiles one T cell receptor beta chain with its context. Its specificity is unknown. This entry comes from a study of graft-versus-host responses after intestinal transplantation. At the level of the study: The transplants performed in recipients were multivisceral, liver-intestinal, or isolated intestinal. Uniformly, recipients were administered anti-thymocyte globulin induction with subsequent tacrolimus and steroids for around 3 years.

CDR3 length: 14 residues. Trimming removed 4 bases at V and 2 bases at J, with 10 bases between. Germline values: CDR1 SGHDT, CDR2 YYEEEE. The repertoire was sequenced with immunoSEQ multiplex PCR; TCRdb's copy has only in-frame clones and lacks some. Of more than 95,000 clones in the sample, 93% are singletons; the top ten hold 1% to 1.5%. Overall study findings and caveats: Early declines in HvG clones that occurred post-transplant were associated with peak circulating GvH clone levels.

This specimen was unstimulated CD8+ T cells sorted from spleen or lymph node cells, taken before intestinal transplant. The sequence came from a human donor who received an intestinal transplant. V is TRBV5-6 and J is TRBJ1-5; perhaps TRBD1 as D (5 bases). In DNA form, the CDR3 reads TGTGCCAGCAGCGAGGGAGGGGGCAATCAGCCCCAGCATTTT. Translating gives CASSEGGGNQPQHF.